This T cell receptor (beta chain) was sequenced for a study of PD-1 blockade in classical Hodgkin lymphoma. Study results and caveats: Only CD4+ TCR diversity, not CD8+, had risen significantly by C4D1.

As concerns this clone: Its antigen is still unknown.

Trimming cost V 2 bases and J 9 bases; bases outside gene matches: 3. The CDR3 totals 15 residues. CDR1 is SGHTA, CDR2 FQGNSA, per germline. Sequencing used immunoSEQ multiplex PCR; TCRdb keeps in-frame clones, though not all of them. This table holds about 16,000 clones, 85% found once. Each and every patient relapsed after autologous stem cell transplantation, and patients got differing brentuximab vedotin exposure. Thawed PBMCs yielded CD4+ T cells through magnetic negative selection. V gene TRBV7-2 combines with J gene TRBJ1-6, with 11 bases fitting TRBD1. The sample in question was CD4+ T cells from blood, obtained at baseline. The receptor comes from a human donor with classical Hodgkin lymphoma. CDR3 protein: CASSLRTGGLSPLHF. CDR3 nucleotides: TGTGCCAGCAGCTTAAGGACAGGGGGCCTTTCACCCCTCCACTTT.